The T cell receptor (beta chain) described here comes from a study of Graves' ophthalmopathy and Graves' hyperthyroidism. Study conclusions and caveats: A majority of expanded thyroid clonotypes exceeding 0.001 frequency were likewise present in blood.

This clonotype was seen at least ten times. Antigen unknown. PBMCs originated in roughly 11 ml of fresh peripheral blood. V lost 3 bases, J lost 0 bases, and 11 bases lay in between. From germline, CDR1 is SNHLY and CDR2 FYNNEI. The CDR3 covers 15 residues. The study amplified TCR beta CDR3 regions using RNA transcripts. First-round RT-PCR used HTBI primers; second-round multiplex PCR followed. MiXCR was run by TCRdb on the multiplex PCR reads, yielding one entry per CDR3 protein. The sample yields about 740,000 distinct CDR3 sequences, roughly 40% seen once. This receptor was obtained from an adult man with Graves' ophthalmopathy. Sequenced input: peripheral blood. This sequence joins TRBV2 and TRBJ1-2; no definite D call. The CDR3 loop is CASSDRIVANYGYTF. Written as DNA, the CDR3 is TGTGCCAGCAGTGACCGGATAGTGGCTAACTATGGCTACACCTTC.